The 18 T cell receptor beta chains given below trace back to one sample, sequenced in a study of T cell changes during pregnancy in multiple sclerosis. The data were produced by immunoSEQ multiplex PCR, yet TCRdb's version contains in-frame clones alone and is incomplete. This sample carries 51,000 or so clones, 93% of them seen once, and the ten largest clones take around 2%. Sequencing was performed on peripheral blood, taken in the second trimester of pregnancy. The source of these receptors is a female donor with multiple sclerosis, enrolled in a pregnancy study.

The chain combines TRBV7-2 with TRBJ2-7, with a weak D call TRBD2 (6 bases). Germline V gene sequence: CDR1 SGHTA, CDR2 FQGNSA. Trimming took 1 base from V and 3 from J, leaving 13 bases between them. The CDR3 contains 15 residues. The CDR3 reads CASSLGFGGDYEQYF. DNA of the CDR3: TGTGCCAGCAGCTTAGGGTTTGGCGGGGACTACGAGCAGTACTTC. The whole variable domain, filled in from reference TRBV7-2 and TRBJ2-7, reads GAGVSQSPSNKVTEKGKDVELRCDPISGHTALYWYRQSLGQGLEFLIYFQGNSAPDKSGLPSDRFSAERTGGSVSTLTIQRTQQEDSAVYLCASSLGFGGDYEQYFGPGTRLTVT.

This chain links TRBV5-4 with TRBJ2-7, with 9 positions matching TRBD2. This CDR3 contains 14 residues. V lost 7 bases to trimming and J lost 7 bases; unmatched junction nucleotides: 12. Germline-derived CDR1 and CDR2 are SGHNT and YYREEE (reference sequence). CDR3 DNA: TGTGCCAGCGGGGCTAGCGGGACCCCCGGGGAGCAGTACTTC. Encoded protein: CASGASGTPGEQYF.

The sample holds one count of this clone. The chain recombines TRBV25-1 with TRBJ2-7; 13 bases match TRBD2. The CDR3 loop spans 18 amino acids. V was clipped by 4 bases and J by 5 bases; unmatched bases: 14. Germline V gene sequence: CDR1 MGHDK, CDR2 SYGVNS. CDR3 nucleotide sequence: TGTGCCAGCAGTGGGGGAGACAGGACTAGCGGGAGTAGGAACGAGCAGTACTTC. Its translation: CASSGGDRTSGSRNEQYF.

The chain recombines TRBV7-9 with TRBJ2-1; D perhaps matches TRBD2 (5 bases). Germline CDR1 is SEHNR and CDR2 is FQNEAQ (reference sequence). Trimming cost V 2 bases and J 7 bases, with 12 bases left between them. This CDR3 region has 14 residues. This CDR3 reads CASSLLGSRNEQFF. In DNA form, the CDR3 reads TGTGCCAGCAGCTTATTGGGGAGCCGAAATGAGCAGTTCTTC.

This clone has more than one count but fewer than ten. The rearrangement joins TRBV6-5 to TRBJ1-2; D is perhaps TRBD1 (5 bases). This CDR3 is built from 15 residues. V lost 0 bases, J lost 4 bases, and 12 bases lay in between. Germline CDR1 is MNHEY and CDR2 is SVGAGI. The CDR3 here is CASSYSGQGGYGYTF. CDR3 DNA sequence: TGTGCCAGCAGTTACTCGGGTCAGGGTGGCTATGGCTACACCTTC.

This clone has only one observation. J is TRBJ1-2 and V is TRBV10-3; 7 positions match TRBD1. CDR1 and CDR2 (germline): ENHRY, SYGVKD. The ends lost 11 bases at V and 4 bases at J; junction bases unmatched: 19. The CDR3 is made up of 16 amino acids. CDR3 DNA sequence: TGTGCCGCTCTCGAGGGCCCGGGGACAGAGTTCTATGGCTACACCTTC. Translating it yields CAALEGPGTEFYGYTF.

The chain recombines TRBV5-1 with TRBJ2-1, with TRBD2 matching over 11 bases. Germline V gene data show CDR1 as SGHRS and CDR2 as YFSETQ. V lost 2 bases and J lost 10; bases outside the gene matches: 11. The CDR3 has 16 amino acids. The CDR3, as DNA: TGCGCCAGCAGCTTTTACGGGACTAGCGGTTCAGGGGAGCAGTTCTTC. It translates to CASSFYGTSGSGEQFF.

V is TRBV11-1 and J is TRBJ1-1; maybe TRBD1 (6 bases). Germline CDR1 reads SGHAT; CDR2 reads FQDESV (reference sequence). V dropped 4 bases and J dropped 0 bases, with 12 bases sitting between them. The CDR3 spans 15 residues. The CDR3 is CASSSDGQLNTEAFF. CDR3 in DNA: TGTGCCAGCAGCTCCGACGGACAGCTGAACACTGAAGCTTTCTTT. Full variable domain (missing parts from reference TRBV11-1 and TRBJ1-1): EAEVAQSPRYKITEKSQAVAFWCDPISGHATLYWYRQILGQGPELLVQFQDESVVDDSQLPKDRFSAERLKGVDSTLKIQPAELGDSAMYLCASSSDGQLNTEAFFGQGTRLTVV.

This chain links TRBV5-1 with TRBJ1-1; weak D call: TRBD1 (5 bases). V lost 6 bases and J lost 0, with 12 bases in between. Germline loops: CDR1 SGHRS, CDR2 YFSETQ. The length of the CDR3 is 14 residues. As DNA, the CDR3 is TGCGCCAGCACCACTGCGGGACTGAACACTGAAGCTTTCTTT. This codes for CASTTAGLNTEAFF.

The chain combines TRBV19 with TRBJ2-7, with 9 bases identical to TRBD1. The ends lost 4 bases at V and 3 bases at J; junction bases unmatched: 7. This CDR3 spans 15 amino acids. Germline V gene lookup returns CDR1 LNHDA and CDR2 SQIVND (reference sequence). The CDR3 DNA is TGTGCCAGTAGTAGACCCGGGACAGGGATCTACGAGCAGTACTTC. Protein product: CASSRPGTGIYEQYF.

The J gene is TRBJ2-7, the V gene TRBV6-1, with D perhaps matching TRBD1 (5 bases). Trimming left V 6 bases short and J 6 bases short, with 15 bases between. In germline, CDR1 is MNHNS, CDR2 SASEGT. CDR3 size: 13 residues. Here the CDR3 reads CASRIQDIGEQYF. CDR3 nucleotides: TGTGCCAGCAGGATACAGGACATCGGCGAGCAGTACTTC.

This clone was detected once. V gene TRBV19 combines with J gene TRBJ1-5, with 8 bases that match TRBD1. V dropped 4 bases and J dropped 0; count of bases not matched to a gene: 2. The CDR3 has 15 amino acids. The V gene's germline CDR1 is LNHDA and CDR2 SQIVND (reference sequence). Here the CDR3 reads CASSTDRASNQPQHF. The CDR3 DNA follows: TGTGCCAGTAGTACGGACAGGGCTAGCAATCAGCCCCAGCATTTT.

V usage is TRBV6-5 and J usage is TRBJ1-5, with D possibly being TRBD1 (6 bases). This CDR3 comprises 15 residues. The V and J ends lost 2 bases and 2 bases respectively, with 10 bases between them. Germline V gene sequence: CDR1 MNHEY, CDR2 SVGAGI. The DNA of the CDR3 is TGTGCCAGCAGTTACACTTCAGGGGGCAATCAGCCCCAGCATTTT. Translation gives CASSYTSGGNQPQHF.

The V gene is TRBV4-3, the J gene TRBJ1-4; the match to TRBD1 covers 8 bases. Looked up from germline, CDR1 is LGHNA and CDR2 is YSLEER. The junction had 5 bases not matched to a gene; V was cut back by 1 base and J by 7 bases. This CDR3 comprises 15 residues. CDR3 nucleotide sequence: TGCGCCAGCAGCCAAGGACAGGGGTGGGCTGAAAAACTGTTTTTT. Amino acid sequence: CASSQGQGWAEKLFF.

This chain links TRBV19 with TRBJ2-1; 8 bases are a match to TRBD2. The CDR3 runs 14 residues. Trimming took 4 bases from V and 8 from J; bases not matched to a gene: 7. From germline, CDR1 is LNHDA and CDR2 SQIVND (reference sequence). The CDR3 bases are TGTGCCAGTAGTACGCAGCGGGAGAGGGATGAGCAGTTCTTC. It encodes CASSTQRERDEQFF. The full variable domain, its missing parts supplied by reference TRBV19 and TRBJ2-1, is DGGITQSPKYLFRKEGQNVTLSCEQNLNHDAMYWYRQDPGQGLRLIYYSQIVNDFQKGDIAEGYSVSREKKESFPLTVTSAQKNPTAFYLCASSTQRERDEQFFGPGTRLTVL.

The chain couples TRBV27 to TRBJ2-7, with D possibly being TRBD2 (6 bases). Germline assignment: CDR1 MNHEY and CDR2 SMNVEV (reference sequence). The CDR3 contains 14 residues. V lost 6 bases, J lost 3 bases, and 15 bases lay in between. The CDR3 reads CASSPTRVNYEQYF. CDR3 DNA: TGTGCCAGCAGCCCGACTAGGGTAAACTACGAGCAGTACTTC.

In this sample, this clone turned up once. The chain combines TRBV28 with TRBJ1-6, with TRBD1 matching over 7 bases. J lost 7 bases, V lost 5 bases, and 5 bases had no gene match. CDR3 length: 14 residues. The germline V gene encodes CDR1 MDHEN and CDR2 SYDVKM. The CDR3 DNA reads TGTGCCAGCAGTCAACAGGGGTTAAATTCACCCCTCCACTTT. Residues: CASSQQGLNSPLHF.

The rearrangement joins TRBV5-5 to TRBJ2-1; TRBD1 agrees at 10 bases. The CDR3 length is 16 residues. V lost 0 bases to trimming and J lost 2 bases; unmatched junction nucleotides: 2. Looked up from germline, CDR1 is SGHKS and CDR2 is YYEKEE (reference sequence). CDR3 bases: TGTGCCAGCAGCTTGGAGGGGACAGGGGCCTACAATGAGCAGTTCTTC. Protein: CASSLEGTGAYNEQFF.